Below, one T cell receptor (beta chain) is given with its context. Its antigen is not known. TCRdb keeps only in-frame clones here, not all; method: immunoSEQ multiplex PCR. The sample records fewer than 70,000 clones, 80% being singletons. Some second doses came at about 4 weeks and others at about 12 weeks; these were pooled. Trimming stripped 0 bases from V and 4 bases from J, with 9 bases between. CDR3 length equals 15 residues. The germline gives CDR1 SEHNR, CDR2 FQNEAQ (reference sequence). These data are taken from a study of T cell responses to AZD1222 COVID-19 vaccine. Broader study findings: Along spike, vaccine-associated CD4 TCRs were found throughout, with dominance at 160-218 and 743-854. There were repertoire samples only from the period after the peak T cell response. Clonal diversity was possibly underestimated; the donors were predominantly white British and more often female.

Source: peripheral blood, taken 28 days after the second AZD1222 dose. This receptor was taken from an adult who received the AZD1222 COVID-19 vaccine. J is TRBJ1-4 and V is TRBV7-9; no clear D gene. CDR3: CASSLAEANNEKLFF. CDR3 nucleotide sequence: TGTGCCAGCAGCTTAGCAGAAGCGAATAATGAAAAACTGTTTTTT.